This is a list of T cell receptor beta chains from one sample in a study of blood T cell repertoires in COVID-19. The assay was immunoSEQ multiplex PCR, and TCRdb's table has in-frame clones only and misses some. Of 140,000 to 150,000 clones detected, more than 80% appear once; the ten largest clones hold around 3.3%. Input material: peripheral blood. The source of these receptors is a woman between 55 and 75 years old with active COVID-19. The CDR3 runs from the conserved cysteine through the conserved F or W. Each record gives: CDR3 length, clone size, J gene, V gene, D gene, CDR3 DNA, CDR3 protein. The D gene is left open where the match is weak. Size tells how often a clone was seen (once, few, many) or the class of an expanded clone, and some rows leave it out.

15 | NA | TRBJ1-4 | TRBV28 | TRBD1 | TGTGCCAGCACTCGCCCCGGGACAGGGTTTGAAAAACTGTTTTTT | CASTRPGTGFEKLFF
13 | once | TRBJ2-7 | TRBV5-1 | NA | TGCGCCAGCAGCTCGACAGTTGCCTACGAGCAGTACTTC | CASSSTVAYEQYF
14 | NA | TRBJ2-1 | TRBV13 | TRBD2 | TGTGCCAGCAGCGATATAGCGGGAGACAATGAGCAGTTCTTC | CASSDIAGDNEQFF
18 | NA | TRBJ2-2 | TRBV4-2 | TRBD2 | TGTGCCAGCAGCCCATTATTTTCGACTAGCGGGAAAACCGGGGAGCTGTTTTTT | CASSPLFSTSGKTGELFF
17 | NA | TRBJ2-2 | TRBV29-1 | TRBD2 | TGCAGCGTTGGGGGACTAGCGGGAGGCCGGGGTACCGGGGAGCTGTTTTTT | CSVGGLAGGRGTGELFF
16 | NA | TRBJ1-6 | TRBV10-3 | NA | TGTGCCATCAGTGTGGGAGTGAGCTCCTATAATTCACCCCTCCACTTT | CAISVGVSSYNSPLHF
15 | NA | TRBJ2-7 | TRBV19 | TRBD2 | TGTGCCAGTAGTATAGTGGCGGGAGGGGACTACGAGCAGTACTTC | CASSIVAGGDYEQYF
14 | NA | TRBJ1-1 | TRBV12-5 | NA | TGTGCTAGTGGTTTGGGGGGCCCGAACACTGAAGCTTTCTTT | CASGLGGPNTEAFF
17 | NA | TRBJ2-1 | TRBV24-1 | NA | TGTGCCACCAGTGATTTGCCGACAGCCACCTCCTACAATGAGCAGTTCTTC | CATSDLPTATSYNEQFF
18 | NA | TRBJ2-3 | TRBV7-2 | TRBD2 | TGTGCCAGCAGCTTAGCCGGGACTAGCGGGAGTGGGCCAGATACGCAGTATTTT | CASSLAGTSGSGPDTQYF
15 | NA | TRBJ2-1 | TRBV5-1 | TRBD2 | TGCGCCAGCAGGTTTAGCGGGAGCTACTACAATGAGCAGTTCTTC | CASRFSGSYYNEQFF
16 | NA | TRBJ2-6 | TRBV7-8 | NA | TGTGCCAGCAGCAAGGGGCGGGGCGCTGGGGCCAACGTCCTGACTTTC | CASSKGRGAGANVLTF
16 | NA | TRBJ2-1 | TRBV7-3 | NA | TGTGCCAGCAGCTACGTCGGAGGCGCGACGTACAATGAGCAGTTCTTC | CASSYVGGATYNEQFF
12 | NA | TRBJ1-1 | TRBV29-1 | TRBD1 | TGCAGCGTGCGGACAGGGGGAGCTGAAGCTTTCTTT | CSVRTGGAEAFF
13 | NA | TRBJ2-7 | TRBV4-2 | NA | TGTGCCAGCAGCCAATGGGGCGACCGCGGGCAGTACTTC | CASSQWGDRGQYF
13 | NA | TRBJ1-2 | TRBV7-9 | NA | TGTGCCAGCAGCTCCGCCGGGTCTAATGGCTACACCTTC | CASSSAGSNGYTF
15 | NA | TRBJ2-1 | TRBV30 | NA | TGTGCCTGTACCCCGGGTAGCGGACTTTACAATGAGCAGTTCTTC | CACTPGSGLYNEQFF
15 | once | TRBJ1-4 | TRBV19 | NA | TGTGCCAGTAGTATAGTGGGCAGAACTAATGAAAAACTGTTTTTT | CASSIVGRTNEKLFF
12 | once | TRBJ1-1 | TRBV30 | TRBD1 | TGTGCCGGGGACAGGGTTAACACTGAAGCTTTCTTT | CAGDRVNTEAFF
14 | NA | TRBJ2-5 | TRBV7-9 | TRBD1 | TGTGCCAGCAGCTTAGCGAGGGACAGGGAGACCCAGTACTTC | CASSLARDRETQYF
14 | NA | TRBJ1-1 | TRBV7-9 | TRBD1 | TGTGCCAGCAGCTTAGCGGGACAGGTCACTGAAGCTTTCTTT | CASSLAGQVTEAFF
16 | NA | TRBJ2-3 | TRBV4-3 | NA | TGCGCCAGCAGCCGAGATTTTAGCGCAATCACGGATACGCAGTATTTT | CASSRDFSAITDTQYF
14 | NA | TRBJ1-1 | TRBV6-5 | NA | TGTGCCAGCAGTTACGGCAGGGTTAAGACTGAAGCTTTCTTT | CASSYGRVKTEAFF
13 | NA | TRBJ1-6 | TRBV7-8 | TRBD1 | TGTGCCAGCAGCCCTGGGACAGCGGGACCCCTCCACTTT | CASSPGTAGPLHF
14 | NA | TRBJ2-7 | TRBV6-6 | TRBD1 | TGTGCCAGCAGTGGACAGGGGGTTTCCTACGAGCAGTACTTC | CASSGQGVSYEQYF
13 | NA | TRBJ1-2 | TRBV29-1 | TRBD1 | TGCAGCGTTGAGCCCGACAGGGTCAGTGGCTACACCTTC | CSVEPDRVSGYTF
16 | NA | TRBJ2-2 | TRBV5-4 | TRBD2 | TGTGCCAGCAGAACCAGGACTAGCGGGTACACCGGGGAGCTGTTTTTT | CASRTRTSGYTGELFF
14 | NA | TRBJ1-3 | TRBV4-3 | TRBD1 | TGCGCCAGCAGCCAACAGGGGGCTGGAAACACCATATATTTT | CASSQQGAGNTIYF
11 | NA | TRBJ1-2 | TRBV29-1 | NA | TGCAGCGTTGAACCCAGATATGGCTACACCTTC | CSVEPRYGYTF
13 | NA | TRBJ2-1 | TRBV6-2/TRBV6-3 | NA | TGTGCCAGCAGTTACACCCTTGAGGGGCGGGGGTTCTTC | CASSYTLEGRGFF
16 | NA | TRBJ1-4 | TRBV30 | TRBD1 | TGTGCCTGGAGTAAGAGACAGGGAACGATTAATGAAAAACTGTTTTTT | CAWSKRQGTINEKLFF
15 | NA | TRBJ2-1 | TRBV18 | TRBD2 | TGTGCCAGCTCGCCTAGCGGGAGTTTGGTATGGGAGCAGTTCTTC | CASSPSGSLVWEQFF
13 | NA | TRBJ2-1 | TRBV6-5 | TRBD2 | TGTGCCAGCAGACAGAGGCTAGCGGGGCGGCAGTTCTTC | CASRQRLAGRQFF
14 | NA | TRBJ1-3 | TRBV4-2 | TRBD1 | TGTGCCAGCAGCCCCGGGGACAGCCGAAACACCATATATTTT | CASSPGDSRNTIYF
15 | NA | TRBJ2-2 | TRBV7-3 | NA | TGTGCCAGCAGCTTAACATCCGCGAACACCGGGGAGCTGTTTTTT | CASSLTSANTGELFF
15 | NA | TRBJ2-1 | TRBV27 | TRBD2 | TGTGCCAGCAGATCCTTCGGGGGGGCCTACAATGAGCAGTTCTTC | CASRSFGGAYNEQFF
15 | NA | TRBJ1-6 | TRBV6-4 | TRBD1 | TGTGCCAGCAGCCTGGAGGGGACAGCAAATTCACCCCTCCACTTT | CASSLEGTANSPLHF
20 | NA | TRBJ1-3 | TRBV18 | TRBD1 | TGTGCCAGCTCACCACTTCCCGGGACAGGGAAGCGGGTCTCTGGAAACACCATATATTTT | CASSPLPGTGKRVSGNTIYF
16 | NA | TRBJ2-3 | TRBV4-1 | TRBD1 | TGCGCCAGCAGCCCACCAGGGGGCACTAGCACAGATACGCAGTATTTT | CASSPPGGTSTDTQYF
15 | NA | TRBJ1-4 | TRBV5-1 | NA | TGCGCCAGCAGCTTTGGGGGCATCTCTAATGAAAAACTGTTTTTT | CASSFGGISNEKLFF
14 | NA | TRBJ1-2 | TRBV18 | NA | TGTGCCAGCTCACCTACGCAGGGATATTCGGGCTACACCTTC | CASSPTQGYSGYTF
15 | NA | TRBJ1-5 | TRBV4-2 | NA | TGTGCCAGCAGCCAAGATAGCGGGGTTTGGCAGCCCCAGCATTTT | CASSQDSGVWQPQHF
14 | NA | TRBJ1-1 | TRBV7-3 | NA | TGTGCCAGCAGCTTAGGAGGCAGGAACACTGAAGCTTTCTTT | CASSLGGRNTEAFF
17 | NA | TRBJ2-1 | TRBV28 | TRBD1 | TGTGCCAGCAGGCCCACCCGGACAGGGGGGCTCTACAATGAGCAGTTCTTC | CASRPTRTGGLYNEQFF
14 | NA | TRBJ2-1 | TRBV27 | TRBD1 | TGTGCCAGCAGTTCGACAGGGTGGGCCGGTGAGCAGTTCTTC | CASSSTGWAGEQFF
17 | NA | TRBJ2-1 | TRBV9 | TRBD2 | TGTGCCAGCAGCGTAGGGAATAGCGGGAGACGGGGCGATGAGCAGTTCTTC | CASSVGNSGRRGDEQFF
15 | NA | TRBJ2-1 | TRBV3-1/TRBV3-2 | NA | TGTGCCAGCAGCCAAGCACGCGGCGGGGCGAATGAGCAGTTCTTC | CASSQARGGANEQFF
14 | few | TRBJ1-5 | TRBV19 | NA | TGTGCCAGTAGTAGAAAACAGCCATATCAGCCCCAGCATTTT | CASSRKQPYQPQHF
15 | once | TRBJ2-7 | TRBV29-1 | TRBD2 | TGCAGCGTTGTAGCGGGAGGGCCTCGGAACTACGAGCAGTACTTC | CSVVAGGPRNYEQYF